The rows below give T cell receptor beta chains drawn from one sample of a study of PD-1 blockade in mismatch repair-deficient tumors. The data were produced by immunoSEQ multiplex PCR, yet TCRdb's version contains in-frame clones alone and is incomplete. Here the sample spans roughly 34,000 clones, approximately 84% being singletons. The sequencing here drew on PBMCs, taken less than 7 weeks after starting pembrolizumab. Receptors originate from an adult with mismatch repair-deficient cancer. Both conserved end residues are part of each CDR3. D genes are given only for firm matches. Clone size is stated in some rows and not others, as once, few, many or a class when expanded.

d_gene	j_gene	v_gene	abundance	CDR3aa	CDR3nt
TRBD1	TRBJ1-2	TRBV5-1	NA	CASSLSRGQVPYGYTF	TGCGCCAGCAGCTTGTCCCGGGGACAGGTGCCATATGGCTACACCTTC
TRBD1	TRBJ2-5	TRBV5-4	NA	CASTKDRGETQYF	TGTGCCAGCACCAAAGACAGGGGAGAGACCCAGTACTTC
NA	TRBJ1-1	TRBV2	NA	CASKPGRGNTEAFF	TGTGCCAGCAAGCCAGGGCGGGGGAACACTGAAGCTTTCTTT
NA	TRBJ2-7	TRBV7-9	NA	CASSLADEQYF	TGTGCCAGCAGCTTAGCCGACGAGCAGTACTTC
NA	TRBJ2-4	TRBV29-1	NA	CSVEDPVHEANIQYF	TGCAGCGTTGAAGATCCGGTCCATGAGGCGAACATTCAGTACTTC
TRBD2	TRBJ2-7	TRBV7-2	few	CASSLSGGASYEQYF	TGTGCCAGCAGCTTATCGGGAGGCGCTTCCTACGAGCAGTACTTC
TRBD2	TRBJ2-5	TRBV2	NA	CASSWDGLAGGETQYF	TGTGCCAGCAGCTGGGATGGACTAGCGGGAGGAGAGACCCAGTACTTC
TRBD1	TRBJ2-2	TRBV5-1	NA	CASRSGTGAGELFF	TGCGCCAGCAGATCCGGGACAGGGGCCGGGGAGCTGTTTTTT
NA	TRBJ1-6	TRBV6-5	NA	CASRFRGNSPLHF	TGTGCCAGCAGATTCCGGGGTAATTCACCCCTCCACTTT
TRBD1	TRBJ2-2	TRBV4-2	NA	CASSPDRANTGELFF	TGTGCCAGCAGCCCGGACAGGGCGAACACCGGGGAGCTGTTTTTT
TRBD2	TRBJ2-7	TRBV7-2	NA	CASSSGLAGDCYF	TGTGCCAGCAGCTCGGGACTAGCGGGAGACTGTTACTTC
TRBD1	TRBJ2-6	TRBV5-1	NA	CASSLSGGSSGANVLTF	TGCGCCAGCAGCTTGTCAGGGGGCAGCTCTGGGGCCAACGTCCTGACTTTC
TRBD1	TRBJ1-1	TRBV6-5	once	CASSRGVLGTEAFF	TGTGCCAGCAGCAGGGGGGTTCTGGGCACTGAAGCTTTCTTT
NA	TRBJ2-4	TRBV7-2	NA	CASSLVVQSGTKNIQYF	TGTGCCAGCAGCTTAGTAGTTCAGTCCGGGACCAAAAACATTCAGTACTTC
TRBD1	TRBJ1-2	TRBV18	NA	CASSLGTADGYTF	TGTGCCAGCTCACTCGGGACAGCGGATGGCTACACCTTC
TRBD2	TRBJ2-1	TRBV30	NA	CAWSPGLAGEEFF	TGTGCCTGGAGTCCGGGACTAGCGGGAGAAGAGTTCTTC
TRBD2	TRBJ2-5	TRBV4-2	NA	CASSQGVAGGLGRETQYF	TGTGCCAGCAGCCAAGGGGTAGCGGGAGGGCTCGGGCGGGAGACCCAGTACTTC
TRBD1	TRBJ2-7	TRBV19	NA	CASSTGTGPLYEQYF	TGTGCCAGTAGCACCGGGACAGGGCCCCTTTACGAGCAGTACTTC
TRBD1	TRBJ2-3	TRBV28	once	CASTLRQGVSDTQYF	TGTGCCAGCACCCTACGACAGGGGGTATCAGATACGCAGTATTTT
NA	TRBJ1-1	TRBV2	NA	CASTLGALNTEAFF	TGTGCCAGCACCCTGGGGGCGCTGAACACTGAAGCTTTCTTT
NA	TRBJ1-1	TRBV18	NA	CASSSYLVYGNTEAFF	TGTGCCAGCTCATCCTATTTGGTTTATGGGAACACTGAAGCTTTCTTT
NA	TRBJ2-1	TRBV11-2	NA	CASSLRVSSYNEQFF	TGTGCCAGCAGCTTGAGAGTGTCGTCCTACAATGAGCAGTTCTTC
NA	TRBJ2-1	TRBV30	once	CAWSSSRDSLFRVDYNEQFF	TGTGCCTGGAGTTCCTCCCGAGACAGCCTATTCCGTGTAGACTACAATGAGCAGTTCTTC
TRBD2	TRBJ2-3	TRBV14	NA	CASSQAERLAGSDTQYF	TGTGCCAGCAGCCAAGCTGAGCGGCTAGCGGGATCAGATACGCAGTATTTT
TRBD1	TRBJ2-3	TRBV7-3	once	CASSPMGQGGDTQYF	TGTGCCAGCAGCCCCATGGGACAGGGTGGAGATACGCAGTATTTT
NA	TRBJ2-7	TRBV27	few	CASSLGPPYEQYF	TGTGCCAGCAGTTTGGGGCCCCCCTACGAGCAGTACTTC
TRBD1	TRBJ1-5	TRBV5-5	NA	CASSSSGTGYQPQHF	TGTGCCAGCAGCTCCTCCGGGACAGGTTATCAGCCCCAGCATTTT
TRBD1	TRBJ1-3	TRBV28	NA	CASSPGGISGNTIYF	TGTGCCAGCAGTCCAGGGGGCATCTCTGGAAACACCATATATTTT
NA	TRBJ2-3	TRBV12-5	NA	CASGLEATTQYF	TGTGCTAGTGGTTTAGAGGCCACTACGCAGTATTTT
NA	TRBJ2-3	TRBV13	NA	CASSLGGGPWTDTQYF	TGTGCCAGCAGCTTAGGCGGGGGACCCTGGACAGATACGCAGTATTTT
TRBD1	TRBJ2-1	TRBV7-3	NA	CASSPRGTVNNEQFF	TGTGCCAGCAGCCCAAGAGGGACAGTCAACAATGAGCAGTTCTTC
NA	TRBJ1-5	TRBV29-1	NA	CSVGWGRSQPQHF	TGCAGCGTTGGATGGGGCAGAAGTCAGCCCCAGCATTTT
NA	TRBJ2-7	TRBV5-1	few	CASSLVAGSGEQYF	TGCGCCAGCAGCTTGGTGGCCGGTTCGGGCGAGCAGTACTTC
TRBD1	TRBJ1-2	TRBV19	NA	CASSTFSGQGELYGYTF	TGTGCCAGTAGTACGTTCTCGGGACAGGGAGAACTTTATGGCTACACCTTC
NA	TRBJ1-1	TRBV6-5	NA	CASGLRRGMNTEAFF	TGTGCCAGCGGACTTCGACGGGGGATGAACACTGAAGCTTTCTTT